A single sample is the source of the 11 T cell receptor beta chains below, sequenced in a study of T cells in Graves' hyperthyroidism and ophthalmopathy. Amplification of TCR beta CDR3 regions was performed using RNA transcripts as template. Researchers ran a first-round RT-PCR on the TCR CDR3 using the HTBI primer set. MiXCR, run by TCRdb on the multiplex PCR reads, gives a single entry per CDR3 protein. The table records about 570,000 distinct CDR3 sequences, just over 45% of them present only once. Sequencing was done on a sample of peripheral blood or thyroid tissue (not recorded which). The receptors derive from an adult woman with Graves' disease, either hyperthyroidism or ophthalmopathy (not recorded which).

This clonotype has at least ten counts. The rearrangement links TRBV4-1 to TRBJ1-2; 10 bases map to TRBD1. J gave up 8 bases and V 4 bases, and 10 bases lay outside the gene matches. Germline V CDR1 and CDR2: MGHRA, YSYEKL. This CDR3 has 15 residues. The CDR3 nucleotides are TGCGCCAGCAGCCGGTCGACAGGGGGCGCCGAAGGCTACACCTTC. It codes for CASSRSTGGAEGYTF.

In this sample, this clonotype turned up once. No conserved phenylalanine or tryptophan ends this CDR3, so it is likely a read error. This chain connects TRBV5-1 to TRBJ1-2; no definite D call. Trimming took 4 bases from V and 5 from J, leaving 12 bases between them. Germline lookup yields CDR1 SGHRS and CDR2 YFSETQ. The CDR3 contains 13 residues. CDR3 sequence: CASSPEGSYGYTL. CDR3 nucleotide sequence: TGCGCCAGCAGCCCAGAGGGTTCTTATGGCTACACCCTC.

The V and J genes are TRBV5-1 and TRBJ1-1; D is unresolved. Between the trimmed V and J ends, which lost 6 bases and 10 bases, there was a span of 10 bases. Germline CDR1 SGHRS, CDR2 YFSETQ. This CDR3 has 10 residues. This chain's CDR3 is CASKWTGAFF. CDR3 coding DNA: TGCGCCAGCAAATGGACGGGAGCTTTCTTT.

CDR3 loop: CSARPLAGNTGELFF. The CDR3 nucleotides read TGCAGTGCTAGGCCACTAGCGGGGAACACCGGGGAGCTGTTTTTT. V usage is TRBV20-1 and J usage is TRBJ2-2, with TRBD2 identical over 9 bases. The V gene end was trimmed by 3 bases and the J gene end by 1 base; junction bases not matched to a gene: 3. This CDR3 region has 15 residues. Germline V lookup: CDR1 DFQATT, CDR2 SNEGSKA (reference sequence).

V is TRBV7-2 and J is TRBJ1-1; 8 nucleotides align to TRBD1. CDR1 SGHTA and CDR2 FQGNSA come from the germline V gene. The J segment lost 4 bases and the V segment lost 5 bases, leaving 9 bases of the junction unmatched. This CDR3 comprises 15 residues. DNA for the CDR3: TGTGCCAGCAGCGGAACACAGGGGGTGCGCACTGAAGCTTTCTTT. Amino acids: CASSGTQGVRTEAFF.

This chain joins TRBV29-1 and TRBJ1-1; unclear D gene. This CDR3 has 16 residues. The germline V and J ends were trimmed by 5 bases and 2 bases, with 21 bases remaining between them. Germline assignment: CDR1 SQVTM and CDR2 ANQGSEA. CDR3 bases: TGCAGCGTTCTAACCCTGCCCGTTAACTATAACACTGAAGCTTTCTTT. Its protein product is CSVLTLPVNYNTEAFF. Filled out from reference TRBV29-1 and TRBJ1-1, the complete variable domain reads SAVISQKPSRDICQRGTSLTIQCQVDSQVTMMFWYRQQPGQSLTLIATANQGSEATYESGFVIDKFPISRPNLTFSTLTVSNMSPEDSSIYLCSVLTLPVNYNTEAFFGQGTRLTVV.

The V and J genes are TRBV6-1 and TRBJ2-2; 9 bases agree with TRBD2. V was clipped by 8 bases and J by 5 bases; unmatched bases: 6. Germline V gives CDR1 MNHNS, CDR2 SASEGT. CDR3 size: 14 residues. DNA of the CDR3: TGTGCCAGCCACCGCGGGAGGGAAACCGGGGAGCTGTTTTTT. This codes for CASHRGRETGELFF.

This clonotype was counted only a few times. The V gene is TRBV7-6, the J gene TRBJ2-5; TRBD2 might be the D (6 bases). CDR3 size: 14 residues. Trimming removed 0 bases at V and 6 bases at J, with 11 bases between. From germline, CDR1 is SGHVS and CDR2 FNYEAQ. CDR3 sequence (DNA): TGTGCCAGCAGCTTAGCCGGGAGTACTAAGACCCAGTACTTC. Amino acids: CASSLAGSTKTQYF. The variable domain in full, completed from reference TRBV7-6 and TRBJ2-5, reads GAGVSQSPRYKVTKRGQDVALRCDPISGHVSLYWYRQALGQGPEFLTYFNYEAQQDKSGLPNDRFSAERPEGSISTLTIQRTEQRDSAMYRCASSLAGSTKTQYFGPGTRLLVL.

This chain uses TRBV2 with TRBJ2-2; TRBD2 aligns across 14 bases. From germline, CDR1 is SNHLY and CDR2 FYNNEI. Germline trimming cut 9 bases from V and 6 bases from J; bases unmatched to any gene: 6. This CDR3 region has 15 residues. CDR3 region: CASGTSGSFAGELFF. CDR3 nucleotides: TGTGCCAGTGGGACTAGCGGGAGTTTCGCCGGGGAGCTGTTTTTT.

The CDR3 sequence is CASSMQGGRGYTEAFF. The CDR3 nucleotides are TGTGCCAGTAGTATGCAAGGGGGCCGCGGCTACACTGAAGCTTTCTTT. The chain employs TRBV19 and TRBJ1-1; 7 positions match TRBD1. The CDR3 sequence is 16 residues long. Looked up from germline, CDR1 is LNHDA and CDR2 is SQIVND (reference sequence). Trimming took 3 bases from V and 3 from J; bases not matched to a gene: 10.

This clonotype was seen ten or more times. The chain couples TRBV12-3 or TRBV12-4 to TRBJ2-5, with TRBD2 identical over 11 bases. This CDR3 contains 15 residues. After removal of 3 bases from V and 5 bases from J, the junction contained 5 bases not matched to a gene. In nucleotides, the CDR3 is TGTGCCAGCAGTTTTAGCGGGAGGGCCGTGGAGACCCAGTACTTC. It is translated as CASSFSGRAVETQYF.